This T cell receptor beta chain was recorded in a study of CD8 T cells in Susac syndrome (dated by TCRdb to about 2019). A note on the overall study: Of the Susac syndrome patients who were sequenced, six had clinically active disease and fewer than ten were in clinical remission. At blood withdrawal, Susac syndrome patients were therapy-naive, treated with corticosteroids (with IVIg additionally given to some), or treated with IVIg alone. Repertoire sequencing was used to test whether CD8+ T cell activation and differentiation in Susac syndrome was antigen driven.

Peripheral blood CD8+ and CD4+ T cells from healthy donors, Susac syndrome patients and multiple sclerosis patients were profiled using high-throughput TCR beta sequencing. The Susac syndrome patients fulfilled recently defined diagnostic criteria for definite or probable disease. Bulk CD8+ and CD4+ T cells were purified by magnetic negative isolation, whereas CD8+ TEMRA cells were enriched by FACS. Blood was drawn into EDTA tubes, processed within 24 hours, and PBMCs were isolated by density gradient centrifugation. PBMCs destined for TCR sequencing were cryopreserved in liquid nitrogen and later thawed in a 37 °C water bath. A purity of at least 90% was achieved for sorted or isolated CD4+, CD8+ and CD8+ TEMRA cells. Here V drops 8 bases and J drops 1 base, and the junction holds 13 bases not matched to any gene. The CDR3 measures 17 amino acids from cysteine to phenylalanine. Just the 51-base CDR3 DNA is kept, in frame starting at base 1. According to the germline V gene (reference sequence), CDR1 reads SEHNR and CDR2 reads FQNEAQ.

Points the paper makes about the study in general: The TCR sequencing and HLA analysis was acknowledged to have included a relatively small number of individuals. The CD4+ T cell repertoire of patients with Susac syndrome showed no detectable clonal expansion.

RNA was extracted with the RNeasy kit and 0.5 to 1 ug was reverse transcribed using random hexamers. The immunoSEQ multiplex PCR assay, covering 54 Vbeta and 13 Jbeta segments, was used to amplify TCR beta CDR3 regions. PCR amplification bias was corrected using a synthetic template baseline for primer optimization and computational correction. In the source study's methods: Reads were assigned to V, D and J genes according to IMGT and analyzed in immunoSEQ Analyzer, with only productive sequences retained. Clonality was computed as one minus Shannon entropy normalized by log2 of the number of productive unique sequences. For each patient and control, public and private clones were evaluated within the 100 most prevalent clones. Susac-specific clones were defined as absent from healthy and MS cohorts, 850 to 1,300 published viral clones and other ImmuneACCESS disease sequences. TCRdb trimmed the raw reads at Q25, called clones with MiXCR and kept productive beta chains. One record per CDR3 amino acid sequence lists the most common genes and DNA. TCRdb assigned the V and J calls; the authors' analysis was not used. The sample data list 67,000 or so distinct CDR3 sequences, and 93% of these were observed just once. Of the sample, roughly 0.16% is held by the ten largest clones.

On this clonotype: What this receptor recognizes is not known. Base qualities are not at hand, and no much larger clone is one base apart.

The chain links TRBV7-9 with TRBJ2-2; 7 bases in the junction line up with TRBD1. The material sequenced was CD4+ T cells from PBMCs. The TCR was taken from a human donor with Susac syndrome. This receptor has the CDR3 CASGVRNRTGNTGELFF. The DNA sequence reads TGTGCCAGCGGAGTACGTAACCGGACAGGGAACACCGGGGAGCTGTTTTTT.